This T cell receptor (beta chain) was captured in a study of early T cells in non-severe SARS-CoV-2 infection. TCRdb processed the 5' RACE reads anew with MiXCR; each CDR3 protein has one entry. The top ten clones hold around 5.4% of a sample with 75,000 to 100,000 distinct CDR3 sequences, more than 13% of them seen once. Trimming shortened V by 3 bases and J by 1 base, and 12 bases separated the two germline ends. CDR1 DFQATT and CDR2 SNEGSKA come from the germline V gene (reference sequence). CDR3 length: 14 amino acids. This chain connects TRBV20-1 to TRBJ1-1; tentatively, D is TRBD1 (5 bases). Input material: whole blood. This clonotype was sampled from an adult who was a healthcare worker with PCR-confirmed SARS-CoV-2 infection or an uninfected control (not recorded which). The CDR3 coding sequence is TGCAGTGCTAGGGAGGGACGGGCGAACACTGAAGCTTTCTTT. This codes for CSAREGRANTEAFF.